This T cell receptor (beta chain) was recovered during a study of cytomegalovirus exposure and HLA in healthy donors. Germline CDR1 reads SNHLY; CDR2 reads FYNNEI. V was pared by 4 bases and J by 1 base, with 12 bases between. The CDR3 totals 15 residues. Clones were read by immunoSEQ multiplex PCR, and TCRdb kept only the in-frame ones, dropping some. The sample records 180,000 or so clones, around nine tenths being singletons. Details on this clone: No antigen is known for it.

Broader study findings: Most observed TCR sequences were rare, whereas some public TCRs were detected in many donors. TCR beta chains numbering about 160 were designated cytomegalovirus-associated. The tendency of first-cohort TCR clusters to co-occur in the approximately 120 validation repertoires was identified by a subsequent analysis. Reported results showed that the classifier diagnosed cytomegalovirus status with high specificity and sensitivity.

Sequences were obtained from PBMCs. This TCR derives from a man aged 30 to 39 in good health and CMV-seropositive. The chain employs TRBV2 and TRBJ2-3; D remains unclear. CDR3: CASSVRVKGTDTQYF. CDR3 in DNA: TGTGCCAGCAGTGTTAGGGTAAAGGGCACAGATACGCAGTATTTT.